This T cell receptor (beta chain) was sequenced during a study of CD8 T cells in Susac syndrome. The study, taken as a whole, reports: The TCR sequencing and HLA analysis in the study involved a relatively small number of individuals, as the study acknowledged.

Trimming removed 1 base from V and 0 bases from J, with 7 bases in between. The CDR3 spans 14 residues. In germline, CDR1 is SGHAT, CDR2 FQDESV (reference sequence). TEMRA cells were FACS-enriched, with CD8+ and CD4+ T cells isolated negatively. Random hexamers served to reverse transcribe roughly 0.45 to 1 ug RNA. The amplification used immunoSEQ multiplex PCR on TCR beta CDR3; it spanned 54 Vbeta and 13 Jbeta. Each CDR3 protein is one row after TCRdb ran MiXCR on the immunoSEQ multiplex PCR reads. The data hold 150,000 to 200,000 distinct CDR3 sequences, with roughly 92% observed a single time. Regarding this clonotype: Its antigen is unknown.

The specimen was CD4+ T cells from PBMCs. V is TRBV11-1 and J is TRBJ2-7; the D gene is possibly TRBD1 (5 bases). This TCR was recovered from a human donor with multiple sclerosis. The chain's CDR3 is CASSLEGASYEQYF. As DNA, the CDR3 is TGTGCCAGCAGCTTAGAAGGGGCCTCCTACGAGCAGTACTTC.